The 27 T cell receptor beta chains below all came from one sample that was sequenced in a study of T-cell reconstitution after alpha-beta-depleted transplantation in children (dated by TCRdb to about 2016). Receptor amplification or capture employed PCR. Sequencing used an Illumina HiSeq 2500. TCR libraries were prepared with molecular barcoding, using unique molecular identifiers to normalize TCRbeta repertoire quantification. TCRdb handled the public reads itself, with Q25 trimming in fastp and clone calling in MiXCR, and kept productive beta chains. Rows with a matching CDR3 protein are joined into one entry that keeps the most common DNA and genes. In all, the sample holds 190,000 or so distinct CDR3 sequences, and more than 6.5% of those were seen once. Of the sample, 3% to 3.5% falls within the top ten clones. The sample here was PBMCs from the stem cell graft donor, taken from the stem cell graft. The receptors were sampled from a human donor who donated a stem cell graft to a child with Wiskott-Aldrich syndrome.

This clonotype has a count of ten or more. The chain recombines TRBV29-1 with TRBJ2-7; 8 bases are a match to TRBD1. CDR1 is SQVTM, CDR2 ANQGSEA, per germline. The junction had 3 bases not matched to a gene; V was cut back by 3 bases and J by 5 bases. The CDR3 spans 12 residues. The CDR3, as DNA: TGCAGCGTTGACAGGGGGCTGAACGAGCAGTACTTC. Its protein product is CSVDRGLNEQYF.

This clonotype was picked up many times. V gene TRBV27 combines with J gene TRBJ2-1; TRBD1 matches 7 bases. CDR3 size: 15 residues. The V gene end was trimmed by 4 bases and the J gene end by 7 bases; junction bases not matched to a gene: 10. Looked up from germline, CDR1 is MNHEY and CDR2 is SMNVEV (reference sequence). This CDR3 reads CASSYLGDSGNEQFF. CDR3 DNA sequence: TGTGCCAGCAGTTATTTGGGGGACAGTGGAAATGAGCAGTTCTTC.

This clonotype has a count of ten or more. The chain employs TRBV20-1 and TRBJ2-7; D is unresolved. Germline loops: CDR1 DFQATT, CDR2 SNEGSKA (reference sequence). The V end lost 3 bases, the J end lost 4 bases, and 19 bases lay between the germline ends. This CDR3 region has 15 residues. The CDR3 is CSASPLGQPPYEQYF. In DNA form, the CDR3 reads TGCAGTGCTAGTCCCCTAGGGCAACCCCCTTACGAGCAGTACTTC.

This clonotype was detected ten times or more. This chain links TRBV12-3 or TRBV12-4 with TRBJ1-1, with no clear D. The V end was cut by 9 bases, the J end by 6 bases, with 23 bases between. This CDR3 contains 15 residues. The CDR3 protein is CARSNGPAGSAEAFF. The CDR3 DNA is TGTGCCAGGTCAAATGGGCCCGCGGGGTCCGCTGAAGCTTTCTTT.

The rearrangement uses TRBV19 and TRBJ1-2; D ambiguous. This CDR3 is built from 14 residues. V was shortened by 3 bases and J by 6 bases, with 14 bases between the two germline ends. CDR1 LNHDA and CDR2 SQIVND come from the germline V gene (reference sequence). This chain's CDR3 is CASSMESPVDGYTF. DNA of the CDR3: TGTGCCAGTAGTATGGAGTCACCAGTCGATGGCTACACCTTC.

The rearrangement links TRBV2 to TRBJ2-2; no clear D gene. The CDR3 loop spans 12 amino acids. Per the germline V gene, CDR1 is SNHLY and CDR2 is FYNNEI. CDR3 sequence (DNA): TGTGCGGGAACCGGAAACACCGGGGAGCTGTTTTTT. Translation: CAGTGNTGELFF.

The V gene is TRBV19, the J gene TRBJ1-1, with D possibly matching TRBD1 (5 bases). The CDR3 consists of 14 residues. V lost 11 bases to trimming and J lost 4 bases, with 20 bases between them. CDR1 and CDR2 from the germline V gene are LNHDA and SQIVND (reference sequence). The CDR3 bases are TGTGCCTGGACTATAGGGGCCGTAAGCACTGAAGCTTTCTTT. Protein product: CAWTIGAVSTEAFF.

This clonotype showed up many times. V and J are TRBV29-1 and TRBJ2-1, with 7 bases identical to TRBD1. The length of the CDR3 is 12 residues. The trim removed 4 bases at V and 5 bases at J, leaving 2 bases unmatched. Germline CDR1 is SQVTM and CDR2 is ANQGSEA. The DNA for the CDR3 is TGCAGCGTTGGAGGACAGGACAATGAGCAGTTCTTC. Translated, it gives CSVGGQDNEQFF.

This clonotype occurred many times. The genes are TRBV20-1 and TRBJ2-2; perhaps TRBD1 as D (6 bases). The germline CDR1 and CDR2 sequences are DFQATT and SNEGSKA (reference sequence). V lost 6 bases to trimming and J lost 0 bases, with 11 bases between them. The CDR3 is 14 residues long. The CDR3, as DNA: TGCAGTGCAGCCGGGACATCGAACACCGGGGAGCTGTTTTTT. This sequence encodes CSAAGTSNTGELFF.

This clonotype was seen repeatedly, ten times or more. The genes are TRBV12-3 or TRBV12-4 and TRBJ2-2; 8 bases map to TRBD2. The J segment lost 6 bases and the V segment lost 5 bases, leaving 11 bases of the junction unmatched. The CDR3 runs 16 residues. The CDR3 DNA reads TGTGCCAGCAGTCCTCGGGATAGCGGGACGGCCGGGGAGCTGTTTTTT. Its protein is CASSPRDSGTAGELFF.

In this sample, this clonotype turned up a few times. The chain employs TRBV18 and TRBJ2-7; D is perhaps TRBD1 (5 bases). This CDR3 comprises 13 residues. Trimming removed 4 bases at V and 2 bases at J, with 9 bases between. Germline V gives CDR1 KGHSH, CDR2 LQKENI. The CDR3 loop reads CASSRQQAYEQYF. CDR3 nucleotide sequence: TGTGCCAGCTCACGACAGCAGGCCTACGAGCAGTACTTC. The whole variable domain, remainder taken from reference TRBV18 and TRBJ2-7, is NAGVMQNPRHLVRRRGQEARLRCSPMKGHSHVYWYRQLPEEGLKFMVYLQKENIIDESGMPKERFSAEFPKEGPSILRIQQVVRGDSAAYFCASSRQQAYEQYFGPGTRLTVT.

The table lists this clonotype with many counts. V usage is TRBV7-2 and J usage is TRBJ1-5; D is uncertain. The CDR3 is 12 residues long. Germline assignment: CDR1 SGHTA and CDR2 FQGNSA. V lost 3 bases and J 4 bases, leaving 4 bases between the germline ends. The CDR3: CASSFFNQPQHF. CDR3 in DNA: TGTGCCAGCAGCTTTTTTAATCAGCCCCAGCATTTT. The entire variable domain, with the rest obtained from reference TRBV7-2 and TRBJ1-5, is as follows: GAGVSQSPSNKVTEKGKDVELRCDPISGHTALYWYRQSLGQGLEFLIYFQGNSAPDKSGLPSDRFSAERTGGSVSTLTIQRTQQEDSAVYLCASSFFNQPQHFGDGTRLSIL.

The chain carries TRBV2 and TRBJ2-3, with TRBD2 matching 7 bases. Unmatched junction bases numbered 7, after V lost 3 bases and J lost 7 bases. Germline CDR1 and CDR2: SNHLY and FYNNEI. The CDR3 runs to 14 residues. The CDR3 DNA sequence: TGTGCCAGCAGTGATTCCAGCGGGGCGAATACGCAGTATTTT. This sequence encodes CASSDSSGANTQYF.

This clonotype occurred many times. The chain combines TRBV5-1 with TRBJ2-7; 8 positions match TRBD2. V dropped 0 bases and J dropped 0; count of bases not matched to a gene: 5. The CDR3 extends over 16 amino acids. Germline CDR1 reads SGHRS; CDR2 reads YFSETQ. CDR3 in amino acids: CASSLGALAGSYEQYF. The CDR3 DNA follows: TGCGCCAGCAGCTTGGGCGCGCTAGCGGGCTCCTACGAGCAGTACTTC. Drawing the rest from reference TRBV5-1 and TRBJ2-7, the complete variable domain is KAGVTQTPRYLIKTRGQQVTLSCSPISGHRSVSWYQQTPGQGLQFLFEYFSETQRNKGNFPGRFSGRQFSNSRSEMNVSTLELGDSALYLCASSLGALAGSYEQYFGPGTRLTVT.

In this sample, this clonotype turned up many times. The rearrangement joins TRBV7-9 to TRBJ2-3, with D possibly being TRBD1 or TRBD2 (6 bases each). The CDR3 has 14 amino acids. Trimming took 5 bases from V and 3 from J, leaving 12 bases between them. Germline CDR1 and CDR2: SEHNR and FQNEAQ (reference sequence). The DNA of the CDR3 is TGTGCCAGCAGCATGGACAGCGGGACAGATACGCAGTATTTT. Its protein product is CASSMDSGTDTQYF.

This clonotype was recorded at least ten times. The chain carries TRBV7-9 and TRBJ2-1; 8 bases line up with TRBD2. The CDR3 spans 14 residues. V trimming: 5 bases; J trimming: 3 bases; junction bases outside the gene matches: 3. The germline CDR1 and CDR2 sequences are SEHNR and FQNEAQ (reference sequence). CDR3 DNA: TGTGCCAGCAGCCCCGGGACTAGCTACAATGAGCAGTTCTTC. Translating it yields CASSPGTSYNEQFF.

This clonotype was recorded many times. The gene calls are TRBV20-1 and TRBJ2-4, with 8 positions matching TRBD1. The CDR3 covers 15 residues. Trimming took 7 bases from V and 0 from J; bases not matched to a gene: 8. Germline CDR1 DFQATT, CDR2 SNEGSKA (reference sequence). CDR3 bases: TGCAGTGTTCGGGACAGGCTTCTAGCCAAAAACATTCAGTACTTC. Its protein is CSVRDRLLAKNIQYF.

The chain recombines TRBV13 with TRBJ2-6; D unresolved. The CDR3 has 14 residues. V shed 3 bases and J shed 4 bases, with 7 bases lying between them. Germline lookup yields CDR1 PRHDT and CDR2 FYEKMQ (reference sequence). CDR3 DNA: TGTGCCAGCAGCTTGCGAGGAGGGGCCAACGTCCTGACTTTC. Translating it yields CASSLRGGANVLTF.

In its sample, this clonotype was seen many times. The chain is built from TRBV7-2 and TRBJ2-2; D may be TRBD1 (6 bases). The CDR3 contains 16 residues. The V gene lost 0 bases and the J gene lost 6 bases, with 14 bases spanning the gap. Germline CDR1 reads SGHTA; CDR2 reads FQGNSA. CDR3 DNA sequence: TGTGCCAGCAGCTTAGCGGGGGCGTCGACCCCCGGGGAGCTGTTTTTT. This translates into CASSLAGASTPGELFF.

There are many counts of this clonotype. This chain joins TRBV29-1 and TRBJ2-7; 8 nucleotides agree with TRBD1. Germline loops: CDR1 SQVTM, CDR2 ANQGSEA. The CDR3 is made up of 12 amino acids. Unmatched junction bases numbered 6, after V lost 6 bases and J lost 5 bases. As DNA, the CDR3 is TGCAGCGTAACACAGACAGGGGACGAGCAGTACTTC. Translating gives CSVTQTGDEQYF.

This clonotype was seen ten or more times. The chain uses TRBV7-2 and TRBJ1-5; D is ambiguous. V dropped 1 base and J dropped 5 bases, with 3 bases sitting between them. In germline, CDR1 is SGHTA, CDR2 FQGNSA. The CDR3 extends over 12 amino acids. CDR3 in DNA: TGTGCCAGCAGCTTAGATGATCAGCCCCAGCATTTT. This sequence encodes CASSLDDQPQHF.

In this sample, this clonotype turned up many times. The CDR3 spells CASSLGRADIQYF. In DNA, the CDR3 is TGTGCCAGCAGCTTGGGTCGGGCCGACATTCAGTACTTC. The chain employs TRBV5-6 and TRBJ2-4; D is uncertain. This CDR3 is 13 amino acids long. Germline lookup yields CDR1 SGHDT and CDR2 YYEEEE. V lost 0 bases to trimming and J lost 8 bases, with 9 bases between them.

This clonotype was detected ten times or more. This CDR3 is CASSQERGLDGDTQYF. The CDR3 DNA sequence: TGCGCCAGCAGCCAAGAACGGGGGCTGGACGGGGATACGCAGTATTTT. This chain connects TRBV4-1 to TRBJ2-3; perhaps D is TRBD1 or TRBD2 (6 bases each). Trimming removed 0 bases at V and 6 bases at J, with 16 bases between. This CDR3 is 16 amino acids long. Germline CDR1 MGHRA, CDR2 YSYEKL.

The V call is TRBV14, the J call TRBJ2-7; TRBD1 might be the D (5 bases). The CDR3 consists of 11 residues. Germline V CDR1 and CDR2: SGHDN, FVKESK. V lost 3 bases and J 6 bases, leaving 6 bases between the germline ends. The DNA for the CDR3 is TGTGCCAGCAGCCAGGGGCTCGAGCAGTACTTC. Protein sequence: CASSQGLEQYF. Supplemented by reference TRBV14 and TRBJ2-7, the full variable domain reads EAGVTQFPSHSVIEKGQTVTLRCDPISGHDNLYWYRRVMGKEIKFLLHFVKESKQDESGMPNNRFLAERTGGTYSTLKVQPAELEDSGVYFCASSQGLEQYFGPGTRLTVT.

In this sample, this clonotype turned up a few times. This chain links TRBV27 with TRBJ1-5; no clear D gene. This CDR3 region has 13 residues. Germline assignment: CDR1 MNHEY and CDR2 SMNVEV (reference sequence). V lost 3 bases and J lost 0, with 3 bases in between. The CDR3 DNA follows: TGTGCCAGCAGTTTCTATAGCAATCAGCCCCAGCATTTT. The encoded protein is CASSFYSNQPQHF.

This clonotype was found a few times. This chain uses TRBV3-1 with TRBJ2-1; no firm D call. CDR3 size: 14 residues. Per germline, CDR1 LGHDT and CDR2 YNNKEL (reference sequence). V lost 1 base, J lost 5 bases, and 9 bases lay in between. CDR3: CASSQGRPDNEQFF. CDR3 sequence (DNA): TGTGCCAGCAGCCAAGGACGTCCAGACAATGAGCAGTTCTTC.

This clonotype was detected ten times or more. The V gene is TRBV5-6, the J gene TRBJ1-3; D might be TRBD1 (5 bases). Germline CDR1 is SGHDT and CDR2 is YYEEEE. The V and J ends lost 4 bases and 12 bases respectively, with 17 bases between them. The CDR3 totals 13 residues. The CDR3, as DNA: TGTGCCAGCAGCATCCGGGACTCCTGGGGCATATATTTT. Protein: CASSIRDSWGIYF.